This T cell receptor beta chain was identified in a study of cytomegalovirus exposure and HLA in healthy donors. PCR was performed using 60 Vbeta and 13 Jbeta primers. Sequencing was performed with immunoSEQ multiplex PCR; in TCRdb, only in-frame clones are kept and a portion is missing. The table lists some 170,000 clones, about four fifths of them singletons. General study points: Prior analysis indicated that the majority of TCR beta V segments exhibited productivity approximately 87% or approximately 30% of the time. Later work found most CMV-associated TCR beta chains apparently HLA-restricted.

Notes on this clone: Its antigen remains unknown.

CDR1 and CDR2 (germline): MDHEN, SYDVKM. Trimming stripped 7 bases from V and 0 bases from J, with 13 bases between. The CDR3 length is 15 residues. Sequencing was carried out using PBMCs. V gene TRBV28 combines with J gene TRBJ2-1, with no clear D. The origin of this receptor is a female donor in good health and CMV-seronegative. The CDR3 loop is CASIAITSSYNEQFF. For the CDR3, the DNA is TGTGCCAGCATAGCCATTACAAGCTCCTACAATGAGCAGTTCTTC. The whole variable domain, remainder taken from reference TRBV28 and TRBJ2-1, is DVKVTQSSRYLVKRTGEKVFLECVQDMDHENMFWYRQDPGLGLRLIYFSYDVKMKEKGDIPEGYSVSREKKERFSLILESASTNQTSMYLCASIAITSSYNEQFFGPGTRLTVL.